The entry below gives a single T cell receptor (beta chain) sequence along with its context. Antigen: not known. These data are taken from a study of shared clonotypes between healthy human individuals. Turning to the study itself: Participating donors consisted of two women and three men aged 18 to 49.

The ends lost 5 bases at V and 2 bases at J; junction bases unmatched: 16. The CDR3 consists of 18 residues. Germline assignment: CDR1 SGHTA and CDR2 FQGNSA. Repertoires were generated with immunoSEQ multiplex PCR, while TCRdb's copy carries only in-frame clones and drops some. The sample shows about 1.5 million clones, approximately 98% of them seen only once. Recent vaccinations or acute infections were absent in the healthy HIV-negative adult donors. General study results and limits: Large sequencing depth failed to make sorted-subset sequencing complete, rarefaction showed. Larger estimated richness was generally recorded for naive subsets relative to memory subsets.

The clonotype originates from a man aged 25-45 years in good health. The V gene is TRBV7-2, the J gene TRBJ1-1; 8 bases match TRBD1. The sequencing sample was made of naive CD4+ T cells sorted from blood. Subset noted: CD45RA+ positively selected. CDR3 in DNA: TGTGCCAGCAGCCTGAAATTGACAGGGGCCGACGTAAACACTGAAGCTTTCTTT. This codes for CASSLKLTGADVNTEAFF. The full variable domain, its missing parts supplied by reference TRBV7-2 and TRBJ1-1, is GAGVSQSPSNKVTEKGKDVELRCDPISGHTALYWYRQSLGQGLEFLIYFQGNSAPDKSGLPSDRFSAERTGGSVSTLTIQRTQQEDSAVYLCASSLKLTGADVNTEAFFGQGTRLTVV.